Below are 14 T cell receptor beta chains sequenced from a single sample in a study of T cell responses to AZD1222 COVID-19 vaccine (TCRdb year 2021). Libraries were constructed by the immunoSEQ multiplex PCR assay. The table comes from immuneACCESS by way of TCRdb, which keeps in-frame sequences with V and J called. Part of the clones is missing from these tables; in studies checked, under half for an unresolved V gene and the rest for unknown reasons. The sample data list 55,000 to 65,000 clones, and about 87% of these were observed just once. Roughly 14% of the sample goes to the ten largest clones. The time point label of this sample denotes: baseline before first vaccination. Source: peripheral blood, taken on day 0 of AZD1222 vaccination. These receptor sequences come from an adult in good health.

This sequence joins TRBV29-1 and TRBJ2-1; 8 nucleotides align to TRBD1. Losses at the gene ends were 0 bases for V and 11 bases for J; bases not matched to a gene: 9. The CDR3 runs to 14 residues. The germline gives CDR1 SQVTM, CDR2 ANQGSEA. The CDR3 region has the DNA TGCAGCGTTGAAGATCAGGGGGCGCGGGGTAAGCAGTTCTTC. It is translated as CSVEDQGARGKQFF.

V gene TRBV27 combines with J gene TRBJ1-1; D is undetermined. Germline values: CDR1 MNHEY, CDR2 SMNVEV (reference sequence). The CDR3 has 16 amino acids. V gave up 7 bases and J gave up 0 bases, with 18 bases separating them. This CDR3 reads CASNEIGRNMNTEAFF. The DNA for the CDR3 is TGTGCCAGCAACGAAATCGGACGGAACATGAACACTGAAGCTTTCTTT.

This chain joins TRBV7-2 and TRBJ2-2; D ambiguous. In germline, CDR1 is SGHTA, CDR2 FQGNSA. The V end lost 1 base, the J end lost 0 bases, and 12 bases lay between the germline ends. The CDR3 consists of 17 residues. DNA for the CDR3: TGTGCCAGCAGCTTAGACCCCAGGCCTACGAACACCGGGGAGCTGTTTTTT. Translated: CASSLDPRPTNTGELFF.

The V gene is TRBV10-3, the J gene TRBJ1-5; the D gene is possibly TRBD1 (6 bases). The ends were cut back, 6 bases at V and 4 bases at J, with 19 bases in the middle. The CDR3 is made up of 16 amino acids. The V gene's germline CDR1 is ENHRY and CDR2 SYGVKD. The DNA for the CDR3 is TGTGCCATCAGAGAGGGGGGGGACTCTCGAAATCAGCCCCAGCATTTT. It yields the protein CAIREGGDSRNQPQHF.

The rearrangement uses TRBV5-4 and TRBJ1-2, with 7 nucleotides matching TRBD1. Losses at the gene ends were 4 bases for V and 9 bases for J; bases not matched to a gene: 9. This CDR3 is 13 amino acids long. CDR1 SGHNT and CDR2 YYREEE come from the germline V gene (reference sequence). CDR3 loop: CASSQTGSNSYTF. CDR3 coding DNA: TGTGCCAGCAGCCAGACAGGGTCTAATAGCTACACCTTC.

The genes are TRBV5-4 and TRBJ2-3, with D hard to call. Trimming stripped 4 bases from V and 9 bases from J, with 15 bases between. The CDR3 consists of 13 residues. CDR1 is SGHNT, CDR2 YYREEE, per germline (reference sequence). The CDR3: CASSPRLAPTQYF. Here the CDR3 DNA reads TGTGCCAGCAGCCCCCGCCTGGCCCCAACGCAGTATTTT.

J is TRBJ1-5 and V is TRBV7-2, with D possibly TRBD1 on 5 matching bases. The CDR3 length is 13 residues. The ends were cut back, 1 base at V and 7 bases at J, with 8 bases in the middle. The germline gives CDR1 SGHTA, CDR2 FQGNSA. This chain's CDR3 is CASSLVGDQPQHF. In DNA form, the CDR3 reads TGTGCCAGCAGCTTAGTAGGGGACCAGCCCCAGCATTTT.

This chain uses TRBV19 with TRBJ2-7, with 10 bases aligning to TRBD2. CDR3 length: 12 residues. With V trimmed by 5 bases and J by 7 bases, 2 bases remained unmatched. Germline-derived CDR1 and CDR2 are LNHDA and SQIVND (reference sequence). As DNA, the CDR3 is TGTGCCAGTAGTCTAGCGGGAGAAGAGCAGTACTTC. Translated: CASSLAGEEQYF.

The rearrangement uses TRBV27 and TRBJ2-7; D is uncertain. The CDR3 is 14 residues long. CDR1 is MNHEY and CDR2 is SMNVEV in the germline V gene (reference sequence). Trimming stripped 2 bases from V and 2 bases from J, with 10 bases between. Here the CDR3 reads CASSLVFTPYEQYF. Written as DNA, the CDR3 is TGTGCCAGCAGTTTAGTGTTCACCCCCTACGAGCAGTACTTC.

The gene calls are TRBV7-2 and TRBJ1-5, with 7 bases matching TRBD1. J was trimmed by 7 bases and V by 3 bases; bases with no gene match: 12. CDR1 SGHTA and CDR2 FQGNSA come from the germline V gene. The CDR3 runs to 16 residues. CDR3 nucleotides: TGTGCCAGCAGCTTCTCTGGGATCCAGGGGGGGCAGCCCCAGCATTTT. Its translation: CASSFSGIQGGQPQHF.

CDR3 residues: CASSSLAGGRHEQYF. For the CDR3, the DNA is TGTGCCAGCAGTTCACTAGCGGGAGGTAGGCACGAGCAGTACTTC. This rearrangement joins TRBV6-5 to TRBJ2-7; 12 nucleotides agree with TRBD2. CDR1 and CDR2 from the germline V gene are MNHEY and SVGAGI. The length of the CDR3 is 15 residues. With 4 bases clipped from V and 5 bases from J, the junction kept 6 bases outside the gene matches.

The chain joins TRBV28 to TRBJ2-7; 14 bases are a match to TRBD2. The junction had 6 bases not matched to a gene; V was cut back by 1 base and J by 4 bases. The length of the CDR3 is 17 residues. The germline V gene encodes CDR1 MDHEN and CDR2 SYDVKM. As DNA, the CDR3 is TGTGCCAGCAGTTTATCGGGACTAGCGGGAGTTCCATACGAGCAGTACTTC. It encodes CASSLSGLAGVPYEQYF. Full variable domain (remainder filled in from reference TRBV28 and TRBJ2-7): DVKVTQSSRYLVKRTGEKVFLECVQDMDHENMFWYRQDPGLGLRLIYFSYDVKMKEKGDIPEGYSVSREKKERFSLILESASTNQTSMYLCASSLSGLAGVPYEQYFGPGTRLTVT.

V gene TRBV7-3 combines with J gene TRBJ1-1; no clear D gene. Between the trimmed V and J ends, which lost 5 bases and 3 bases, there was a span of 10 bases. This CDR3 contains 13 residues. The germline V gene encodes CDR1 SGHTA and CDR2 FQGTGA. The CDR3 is CASSPNGDTEAFF. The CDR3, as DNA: TGTGCCAGCAGCCCAAACGGGGACACTGAAGCTTTCTTT.

CDR3: CASSLGLAGAGSYEQYF. The CDR3 region has the DNA TGTGCCAGCAGCTTGGGACTAGCGGGAGCGGGTTCCTACGAGCAGTACTTC. The rearrangement uses TRBV3-1 (or the pseudogene TRBV3-2) and TRBJ2-7; 14 bases line up with TRBD2. The CDR3 has 17 amino acids. Losses at the gene ends were 5 bases for V and 1 base for J; bases not matched to a gene: 7. Germline CDR1 LGHDT, CDR2 YNNKEL (reference sequence).